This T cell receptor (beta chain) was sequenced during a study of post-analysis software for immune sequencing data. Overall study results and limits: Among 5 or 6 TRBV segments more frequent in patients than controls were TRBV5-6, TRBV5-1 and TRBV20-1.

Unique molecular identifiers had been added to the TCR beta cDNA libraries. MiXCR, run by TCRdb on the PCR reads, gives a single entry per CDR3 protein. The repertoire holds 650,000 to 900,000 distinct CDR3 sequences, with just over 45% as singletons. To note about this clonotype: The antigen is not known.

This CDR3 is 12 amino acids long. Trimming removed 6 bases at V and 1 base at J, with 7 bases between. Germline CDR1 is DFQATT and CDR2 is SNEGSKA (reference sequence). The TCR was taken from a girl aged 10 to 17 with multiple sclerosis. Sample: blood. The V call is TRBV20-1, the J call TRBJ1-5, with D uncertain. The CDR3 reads CSARRSNQPQHF. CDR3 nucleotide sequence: TGCAGTGCGCGACGGAGCAATCAGCCCCAGCATTTT.